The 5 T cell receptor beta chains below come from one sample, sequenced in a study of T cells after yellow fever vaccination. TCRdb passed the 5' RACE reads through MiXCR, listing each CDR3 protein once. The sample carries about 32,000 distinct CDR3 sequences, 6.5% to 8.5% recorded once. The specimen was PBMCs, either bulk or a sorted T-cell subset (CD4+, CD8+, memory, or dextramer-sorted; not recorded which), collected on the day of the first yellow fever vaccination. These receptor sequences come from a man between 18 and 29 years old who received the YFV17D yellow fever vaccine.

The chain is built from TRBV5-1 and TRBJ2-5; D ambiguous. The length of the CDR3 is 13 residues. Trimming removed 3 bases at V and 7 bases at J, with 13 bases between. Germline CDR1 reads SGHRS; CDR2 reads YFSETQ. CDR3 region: CASSSGRPRTQYF. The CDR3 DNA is TGCGCCAGCAGCTCCGGTAGGCCACGGACCCAGTACTTC.

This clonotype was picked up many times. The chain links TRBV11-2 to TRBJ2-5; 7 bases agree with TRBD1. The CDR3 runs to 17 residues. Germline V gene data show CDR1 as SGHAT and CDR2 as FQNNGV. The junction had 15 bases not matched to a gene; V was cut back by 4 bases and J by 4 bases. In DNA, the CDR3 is TGTGCCAGCAGCTCCGTCCCGACAGGGTGGGGATTAGAGACCCAGTACTTC. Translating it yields CASSSVPTGWGLETQYF.

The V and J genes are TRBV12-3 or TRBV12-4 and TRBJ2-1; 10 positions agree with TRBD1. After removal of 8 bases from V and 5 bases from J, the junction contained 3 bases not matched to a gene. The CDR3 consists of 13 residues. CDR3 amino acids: CASGTGDHNEQFF. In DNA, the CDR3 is TGTGCCAGCGGGACAGGGGATCACAATGAGCAGTTCTTC.

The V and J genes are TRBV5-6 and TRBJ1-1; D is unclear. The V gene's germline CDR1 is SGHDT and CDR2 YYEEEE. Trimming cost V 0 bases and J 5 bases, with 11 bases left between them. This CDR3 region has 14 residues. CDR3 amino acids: CASSLALWGTEAFF. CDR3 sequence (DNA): TGTGCCAGCAGCTTGGCCCTTTGGGGTACTGAAGCTTTCTTT.

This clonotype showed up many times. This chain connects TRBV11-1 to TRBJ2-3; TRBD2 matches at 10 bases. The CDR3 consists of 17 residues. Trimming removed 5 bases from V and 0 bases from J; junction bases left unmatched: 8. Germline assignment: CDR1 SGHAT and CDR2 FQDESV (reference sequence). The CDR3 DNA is TGTGCCAGCAGCCCCCTAGCGGGGGTAGTGAGCACAGATACGCAGTATTTT. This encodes CASSPLAGVVSTDTQYF.